The 5 T cell receptor beta chains in this list originate from one sample, sequenced in a study of regulatory T cells in long-lasting Graves disease. Time point in this sample: newly diagnosed GD, antithyroid drugs for less than 3 months. PBMC-extracted RNA yielded the TCR library. Library construction for TCR beta used iRepertoire HTBI primers and Arm-PCR of CDR3 regions. TCRdb itself ran the multiplex PCR reads through MiXCR, one entry per CDR3 protein. The sample lists about 470,000 distinct CDR3 sequences, just under 15% occurring once. The data were also submitted as part of a second study, on T cells in Graves' hyperthyroidism and ophthalmopathy.

Source: peripheral blood mononuclear cells (PBMCs), taken at new diagnosis, from a patient treated with antithyroid drugs. These receptors all stem from a woman aged 25 to 39 with Graves disease.

This chain links TRBV9 with TRBJ1-4, with 7 nucleotides matching TRBD1. From germline, CDR1 is SGDLS and CDR2 YYNGEE. The CDR3 sequence is 16 residues long. V trimming: 0 bases; J trimming: 0 bases; junction bases outside the gene matches: 2. CDR3 sequence reads: CASSVGGTATNEKLFF. The CDR3, as DNA: TGTGCCAGCAGCGTAGGGGGGACAGCAACTAATGAAAAACTGTTTTTT.

This clonotype has a count of ten or more. The chain employs TRBV20-1 and TRBJ1-1; a weak D match, TRBD1 (6 bases). The CDR3 extends over 13 amino acids. Looked up from germline, CDR1 is DFQATT and CDR2 is SNEGSKA (reference sequence). Trimming left V 2 bases short and J 1 base short, with 8 bases between. The CDR3 DNA reads as TGCAGTGCTAGATGGACAGCGAACACTGAAGCTTTCTTT. This gives the protein CSARWTANTEAFF.

This clonotype was detected many times. The V gene is TRBV12-3 or TRBV12-4, the J gene TRBJ2-7; D tentatively fits TRBD1 or TRBD2 (5 bases each). CDR3 length equals 13 residues. With 6 bases removed from V and 0 bases from J, the gap between germline ends came to 9 bases. CDR3 coding DNA: TGTGCCAGCAGAGGGACGAACTCCTACGAGCAGTACTTC. Encoded protein: CASRGTNSYEQYF.

On this clonotype itself: A read error may explain this, as a much larger clone is one base away. The chain uses TRBV6-2 or TRBV6-3 and TRBJ2-1; D may be TRBD1 or TRBD2 (5 bases each). CDR3 length equals 14 residues. The V gene lost 5 bases and the J gene lost 10 bases, with 18 bases spanning the gap. From germline, CDR1 is MNHEY and CDR2 SVGEGT. The CDR3 sequence: CASSAYEGTYEQFF. The CDR3 DNA is TGTGCCAGCAGTGCGTATGAAGGGACCTACGAGCAGTTCTTC.

The V gene is TRBV10-2, the J gene TRBJ1-5; D not certain. The germline V gene has CDR1 WSHSY and CDR2 SAAADI. The CDR3 has 14 residues. Trimming left V 2 bases short and J 6 bases short, with 11 bases between. The CDR3 nucleotides read TGCGCCAGCAGTGAGGGAGGTCAGGTTCAGCCCCAGCATTTT. It is translated as CASSEGGQVQPQHF.